One sample yielded the 13 T cell receptor beta chains listed below, sequenced in a study of blood T cell repertoires in COVID-19. This table comes from immunoSEQ multiplex PCR, and its TCRdb copy is limited to in-frame clones, with some not included. The table has over 150,000 clones, approximately 80% seen once. Input material: peripheral blood. Source of these receptors: an older woman with COVID-19, enrolled during active disease.

This chain uses TRBV5-1 with TRBJ1-1; D remains unclear. This CDR3 region has 14 residues. Germline loops: CDR1 SGHRS, CDR2 YFSETQ. V lost 0 bases and J 2 bases, leaving 8 bases between the germline ends. Written as DNA, the CDR3 is TGCGCCAGCAGCTTGGTTCCAGTCAACACTGAAGCTTTCTTT. Its protein product is CASSLVPVNTEAFF. Together with reference TRBV5-1 and TRBJ1-1, the CDR3 gives the full variable domain: KAGVTQTPRYLIKTRGQQVTLSCSPISGHRSVSWYQQTPGQGLQFLFEYFSETQRNKGNFPGRFSGRQFSNSRSEMNVSTLELGDSALYLCASSLVPVNTEAFFGQGTRLTVV.

The chain joins TRBV6-2 or TRBV6-3 to TRBJ2-5, with D maybe TRBD2 (5 bases). The ends were cut back, 2 bases at V and 4 bases at J, with 11 bases in the middle. CDR1 MNHEY and CDR2 SVGEGT come from the germline V gene. This CDR3 is 14 amino acids long. The CDR3 loop is CASSYAGVSETQYF. Here the CDR3 DNA reads TGTGCCAGCAGTTACGCCGGGGTCTCAGAGACCCAGTACTTC.

The J gene is TRBJ1-1, the V gene TRBV5-1; TRBD1 agrees at 7 bases. Germline trimming cut 4 bases from V and 6 bases from J; bases unmatched to any gene: 9. Germline V gives CDR1 SGHRS, CDR2 YFSETQ. The CDR3 is made up of 14 amino acids. The CDR3 loop reads CASSPSRQGPEAFF. In DNA, the CDR3 is TGCGCCAGCAGCCCCTCTAGACAGGGACCTGAAGCTTTCTTT.

J is TRBJ2-1 and V is TRBV24-1, with TRBD1 matching over 7 bases. V dropped 1 base and J dropped 8; count of bases not matched to a gene: 10. Germline CDR1 is KGHDR and CDR2 is SFDVKD. The length of the CDR3 is 16 residues. DNA of the CDR3: TGTGCCACCAGTGATTTAAGCGACACAACAGGGGATGAGCAGTTCTTC. Amino acids: CATSDLSDTTGDEQFF.

This rearrangement joins TRBV6-5 to TRBJ2-2, with 10 positions matching TRBD2. The CDR3 loop spans 15 amino acids. V trimming: 6 bases; J trimming: 4 bases; junction bases outside the gene matches: 5. The V gene's germline CDR1 is MNHEY and CDR2 SVGAGI. The CDR3 loop is CASSLSGRATGELFF. In nucleotides, the CDR3 is TGTGCCAGCAGCCTCAGCGGGAGGGCCACCGGGGAGCTGTTTTTT.

The genes are TRBV12-3 or TRBV12-4 and TRBJ1-1; a possible D gene is TRBD1 (5 bases). The CDR3 totals 12 residues. V lost 6 bases and J lost 4, with 9 bases in between. CDR3 in amino acids: CASSRQSTEAFF. The CDR3 DNA is TGTGCCAGCAGCAGACAGTCCACTGAAGCTTTCTTT.

The CDR3 DNA reads TGTGCCAGCAGCTTTGCGACGGGTCCCCAGCATTTT. This gives the protein CASSFATGPQHF. This chain uses TRBV5-6 with TRBJ1-5; no firm D call. CDR1 is SGHDT, CDR2 YYEEEE, per germline. The CDR3 is made up of 12 amino acids. V lost 2 bases and J 10 bases, leaving 10 bases between the germline ends.

The chain couples TRBV7-2 to TRBJ2-6, with a possible D match to TRBD2 (5 bases). Trimming took 5 bases from V and 1 from J, leaving 12 bases between them. Germline-derived CDR1 and CDR2 are SGHTA and FQGNSA. CDR3 length: 16 amino acids. Written as DNA, the CDR3 is TGTGCCAGCAGCCCGAGGGATAGGTCTGGGGCCAACGTCCTGACTTTC. Amino acid sequence: CASSPRDRSGANVLTF.

The rearrangement links TRBV2 to TRBJ2-1; TRBD2 is a possible D gene (5 bases). Trimming removed 2 bases at V and 1 base at J, with 12 bases between. The CDR3 runs to 16 residues. Germline V gene lookup returns CDR1 SNHLY and CDR2 FYNNEI. Written as DNA, the CDR3 is TGTGCCAGCAGTGAACTAGCCTCAGTATCCTACAATGAGCAGTTCTTC. Its protein product is CASSELASVSYNEQFF.

The genes are TRBV6-5 and TRBJ1-6, with D unclear. Per the germline V gene, CDR1 is MNHEY and CDR2 is SVGAGI. CDR3 size: 12 residues. Trimming removed 5 bases from V and 14 bases from J, with 13 bases in between. CDR3 loop: CASSTRAGSLHF. In DNA form, the CDR3 reads TGTGCCAGCAGTACCAGAGCGGGGTCCCTCCACTTT.

V gene TRBV11-2 combines with J gene TRBJ2-2; TRBD2 matches 11 bases. V lost 4 bases, J lost 4 bases, and 2 bases stayed unmatched. Germline assignment: CDR1 SGHAT and CDR2 FQNNGV. The CDR3 has 15 amino acids. The CDR3 region is CASSWGTSGTGELFF. The CDR3, as DNA: TGTGCCAGCAGCTGGGGGACTAGCGGCACCGGGGAGCTGTTTTTT.

This rearrangement joins TRBV7-9 to TRBJ1-6; D perhaps matches TRBD1 (5 bases). Trimming pared 3 bases from V and 6 bases from J, leaving 12 bases between. This CDR3 has 15 residues. From germline, CDR1 is SEHNR and CDR2 FQNEAQ (reference sequence). The DNA of the CDR3 is TGTGCCAGCAGCTTGTCAGGGAAGGGTAATTCACCCCTCCACTTT. This encodes CASSLSGKGNSPLHF.

CDR3 in amino acids: CAISEAGYGNEQFF. Here the CDR3 DNA reads TGTGCCATCAGTGAAGCGGGGTATGGCAATGAGCAGTTCTTC. This chain joins TRBV10-3 and TRBJ2-1; 7 positions match TRBD2. This CDR3 has 14 amino acids. V dropped 3 bases and J dropped 6; count of bases not matched to a gene: 5. CDR1 and CDR2 from the germline V gene are ENHRY and SYGVKD.